This paragraph reports one TCR beta chain. The sample originates from a study of blood T cell repertoires in COVID-19. The overall study: The United States, Italy and Spain were the sources of the acute and convalescent COVID-19 samples.

Repertoires were generated with immunoSEQ multiplex PCR, while TCRdb's copy carries only in-frame clones and drops some. The profile covers around 58,000 clones, with over 80% appearing a single time and under 6% taken by the ten largest. The TCR sequence derives from a human donor in a cohort sampled during active COVID-19. Sequences were obtained from peripheral blood.

CDR3 DNA: TGTGCCAGCAGCGTAGGAGGACTAGCGGGGGTGGGAGAGACCCAGTACTTC. It translates to CASSVGGLAGVGETQYF. The V gene is TRBV9, the J gene TRBJ2-5, with 13 bases identical to TRBD2. The germline V gene has CDR1 SGDLS and CDR2 YYNGEE. The CDR3 contains 17 residues. The ends lost 0 bases at V and 4 bases at J; junction bases unmatched: 6.